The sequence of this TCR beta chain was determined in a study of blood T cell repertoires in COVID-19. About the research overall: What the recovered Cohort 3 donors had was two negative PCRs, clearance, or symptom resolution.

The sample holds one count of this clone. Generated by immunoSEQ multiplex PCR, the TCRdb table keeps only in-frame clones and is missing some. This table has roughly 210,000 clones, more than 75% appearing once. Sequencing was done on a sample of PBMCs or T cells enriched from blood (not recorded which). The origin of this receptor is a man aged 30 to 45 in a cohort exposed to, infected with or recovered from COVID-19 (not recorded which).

CDR3 nucleotides: TGTGCCACCAGCCTCGACAGGGGAGGGGAAAAACTGTTTTTT. The encoded protein is CATSLDRGGEKLFF. This chain connects TRBV15 to TRBJ1-4; 8 bases agree with TRBD1. Germline CDR1 is LNHNV and CDR2 is YYDKDF (reference sequence). The trim removed 5 bases at V and 8 bases at J, leaving 7 bases unmatched. The length of the CDR3 is 14 residues.